Sequencing of this TCR beta chain was carried out in a study of human T cells and chemical hapten exposure. Time point defined: pre-sensitization, week 0. Treatment noted: therapeutic diphenylcyclopropenone sensitization with weekly scalp DPC. Alopecia patients, 18 to 70 years old and DPC-suitable, served as donors. TCRdb re-called the RACE reads with MiXCR, one entry per CDR3 protein. The sample shows under 200,000 distinct CDR3 sequences, 30% of them seen only once. With 3 bases removed from V and 6 bases from J, the gap between germline ends came to 15 bases. Germline CDR1 is MGHRA and CDR2 is YSYEKL. CDR3 length: 15 residues.

The chain employs TRBV4-1 and TRBJ1-5; D gene unclear. This receptor was identified in a woman aged 25 to 39 with alopecia areata. Some clones in this sample may be carry-over from other donors' samples. The input for sequencing was whole blood, taken in connection with sensitization to the hapten diphenylcyclopropenone (DPC). CDR3 residues: CASSQEDGSFQPQHF. The CDR3 DNA follows: TGCGCCAGCAGCCAGGAAGACGGCAGCTTTCAGCCCCAGCATTTT.